The table lists the clone carrying this T cell receptor beta chain with a few counts. The V gene's germline CDR1 is LGHDT and CDR2 YNNKEL (reference sequence). The CDR3 consists of 15 residues. V shed 4 bases, J shed 7 bases, and the junction held 6 bases outside the gene matches. This entry comes from a study of blood T cell repertoires in COVID-19. Study information: The United States, Italy and Spain were the sources of the acute and convalescent COVID-19 samples. Sources were T cells, B-cell-depleted T cells, or PBMCs; the material itself was cDNA or gDNA.

In the authors' methods: From reference gene primer amplification, estimates of nucleated cell counts were derived. Measured with immunoSEQ multiplex PCR; TCRdb has only the in-frame clones, and not every one. That table furnishes V, J and clone size, whereas the DNA furnished D and trimming. The sample contains around 83,000 clones, around nine tenths of which appear only once. The gene calls are TRBV3-1 (or the pseudogene TRBV3-2) and TRBJ1-4, with 10 positions matching TRBD1. This TCR was recovered from a man older than 75 with active or convalescent COVID-19. Sequencing was performed on peripheral blood. The chain's CDR3 is CASSRPTGGIEKLFF. The CDR3 DNA reads as TGTGCCAGCAGCCGTCCGACAGGGGGCATTGAAAAACTGTTTTTT.